Each of the 5 T cell receptor beta chains below was sequenced from the same sample in a study of blood T cell repertoires in COVID-19 (dated by TCRdb to 2018 to 2020). Library creation used the immunoSEQ multiplex PCR assay. TCRdb obtained this table from immuneACCESS and retained in-frame rearrangements with V and J assigned. These tables miss some clones; where compared with another copy, unresolved V genes account for less than half of the shortfall, and the remainder is unexplained. This sample has over 200,000 clones in its table, and more than 75% of those were observed once. 2% to 3% of the sample comes from the top ten. Sequencing was performed on peripheral blood. The receptors were gathered from a woman between 50 and 59 years old with acute or convalescent COVID-19.

The V and J genes are TRBV27 and TRBJ2-7; tentative D call: TRBD1 (6 bases). Trimming cost V 4 bases and J 1 base, with 17 bases left between them. The CDR3 covers 16 residues. CDR1 and CDR2 from the germline V gene are MNHEY and SMNVEV (reference sequence). CDR3 in amino acids: CASSSPGTRGSYEQYF. CDR3 coding DNA: TGTGCCAGCAGTTCGCCCGGGACAAGAGGGTCCTACGAGCAGTACTTC.

The rearrangement links TRBV27 to TRBJ2-5; TRBD1 might be the D (5 bases). The CDR3 loop spans 11 amino acids. V lost 5 bases and J lost 9, with 10 bases in between. Germline-derived CDR1 and CDR2 are MNHEY and SMNVEV (reference sequence). CDR3 residues: CASSPKGAQYF. In nucleotides, the CDR3 is TGTGCCAGCAGTCCCAAAGGGGCCCAGTACTTC.

The chain recombines TRBV4-2 with TRBJ2-2; 7 bases are shared with TRBD2. The CDR3 length is 19 residues. The germline V gene has CDR1 LGHNA and CDR2 YNFKEQ. The junction had 18 bases not matched to a gene; V was cut back by 3 bases and J by 5 bases. CDR3 coding DNA: TGTGCCAGCAGCCAGGGACTACAGCAGCTGGGAGAGAGAACCGGGGAGCTGTTTTTT. Its protein is CASSQGLQQLGERTGELFF.

The chain has TRBV11-1 and TRBJ2-7, with D unresolved. Trimming took 5 bases from V and 3 from J, leaving 14 bases between them. The CDR3 consists of 14 residues. Germline V CDR1 and CDR2: SGHAT, FQDESV (reference sequence). The CDR3 nucleotides are TGTGCCAGCAGCGATGGTTTCCGGGTCTACGAGCAGTACTTC. This translates into CASSDGFRVYEQYF.

The genes are TRBV28 and TRBJ2-3, with D possibly being TRBD2 (7 bases). Trimming pared 4 bases from V and 7 bases from J, leaving 18 bases between. CDR1 and CDR2 from the germline V gene are MDHEN and SYDVKM. The CDR3 is 15 residues long. The DNA of the CDR3 is TGTGCCAGCAGTTCCATTGGGGGGGCAGTAAATACGCAGTATTTT. Amino acids: CASSSIGGAVNTQYF.